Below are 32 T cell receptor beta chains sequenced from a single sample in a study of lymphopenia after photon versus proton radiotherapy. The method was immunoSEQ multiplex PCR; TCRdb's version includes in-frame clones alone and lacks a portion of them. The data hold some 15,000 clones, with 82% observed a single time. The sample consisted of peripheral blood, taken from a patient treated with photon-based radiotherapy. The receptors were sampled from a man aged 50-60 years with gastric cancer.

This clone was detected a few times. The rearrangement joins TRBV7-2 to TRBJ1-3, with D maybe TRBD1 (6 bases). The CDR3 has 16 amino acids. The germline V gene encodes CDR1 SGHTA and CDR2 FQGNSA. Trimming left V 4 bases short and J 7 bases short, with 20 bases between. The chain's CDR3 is CASSSIGGFGQNTIYF. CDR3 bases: TGTGCCAGCAGCTCCATCGGGGGTTTTGGACAGAACACCATATATTTT.

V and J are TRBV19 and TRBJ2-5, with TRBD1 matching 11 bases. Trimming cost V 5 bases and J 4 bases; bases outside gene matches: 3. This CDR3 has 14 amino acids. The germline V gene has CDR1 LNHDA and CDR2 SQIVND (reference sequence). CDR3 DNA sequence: TGTGCCAGTAGTTCGGGACAGGGGGGAGAGACCCAGTACTTC. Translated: CASSSGQGGETQYF.

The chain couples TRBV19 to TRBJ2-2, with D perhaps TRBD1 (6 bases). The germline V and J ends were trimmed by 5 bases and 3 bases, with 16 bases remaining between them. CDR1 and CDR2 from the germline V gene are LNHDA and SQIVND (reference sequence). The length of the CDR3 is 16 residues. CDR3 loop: CASSGSRDKYTGELFF. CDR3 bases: TGTGCCAGTAGTGGAAGCCGGGACAAGTACACCGGGGAGCTGTTTTTT.

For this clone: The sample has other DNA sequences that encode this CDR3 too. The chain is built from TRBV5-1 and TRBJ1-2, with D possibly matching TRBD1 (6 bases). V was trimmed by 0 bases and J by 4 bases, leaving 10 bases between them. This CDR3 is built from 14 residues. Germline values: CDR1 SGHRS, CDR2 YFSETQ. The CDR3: CASSLVDSSYGYTF. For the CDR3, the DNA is TGCGCCAGCAGCTTGGTGGACAGTAGCTATGGCTACACCTTC. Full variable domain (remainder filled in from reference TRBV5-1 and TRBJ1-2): KAGVTQTPRYLIKTRGQQVTLSCSPISGHRSVSWYQQTPGQGLQFLFEYFSETQRNKGNFPGRFSGRQFSNSRSEMNVSTLELGDSALYLCASSLVDSSYGYTFGSGTRLTVV.

The CDR3 sequence is CASTRARKGNQPQHF. CDR3 coding DNA: TGTGCCAGCACCAGGGCCAGGAAGGGCAATCAGCCCCAGCATTTT. The chain has TRBV2 and TRBJ1-5; possibly TRBD1 for D (5 bases). The CDR3 spans 15 residues. Per germline, CDR1 SNHLY and CDR2 FYNNEI. V lost 7 bases, J lost 2 bases, and 15 bases lay in between.

In nucleotides, the CDR3 is TGTGCCAGCAATCCACTAGCGGGGGCCTCCTACGAGCAGTACTTC. Residues: CASNPLAGASYEQYF. This chain uses TRBV6-1 with TRBJ2-7, with 11 positions matching TRBD2. Germline V gene data show CDR1 as MNHNS and CDR2 as SASEGT. V dropped 7 bases and J dropped 0; count of bases not matched to a gene: 5. The CDR3 consists of 15 residues.

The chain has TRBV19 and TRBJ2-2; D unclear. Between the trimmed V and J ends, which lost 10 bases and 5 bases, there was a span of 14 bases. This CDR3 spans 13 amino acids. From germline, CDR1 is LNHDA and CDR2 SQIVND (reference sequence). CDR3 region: CATKSRVTGELFF. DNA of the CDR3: TGTGCCACGAAATCACGGGTTACCGGGGAGCTGTTTTTT.

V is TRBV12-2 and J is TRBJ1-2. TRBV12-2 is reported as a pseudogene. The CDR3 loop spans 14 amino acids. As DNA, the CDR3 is TGTGCAAGTCGCCTCCACCACGTATCATATGGCTACACCTTC. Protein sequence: CASRLHHVSYGYTF.

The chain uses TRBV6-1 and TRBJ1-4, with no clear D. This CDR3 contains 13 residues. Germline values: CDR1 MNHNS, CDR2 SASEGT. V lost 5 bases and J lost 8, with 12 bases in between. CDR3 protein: CASSRATYEKLFF. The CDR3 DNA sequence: TGTGCCAGCAGTAGGGCGACATACGAAAAACTGTTTTTT.

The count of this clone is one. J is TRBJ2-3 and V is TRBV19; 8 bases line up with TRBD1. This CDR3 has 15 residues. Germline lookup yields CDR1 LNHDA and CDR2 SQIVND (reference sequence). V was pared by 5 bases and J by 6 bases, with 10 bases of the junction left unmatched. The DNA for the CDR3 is TGTGCCAGTAGTCCCCAGGGGGCGCTGGCCGATACGCAGTATTTT. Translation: CASSPQGALADTQYF.

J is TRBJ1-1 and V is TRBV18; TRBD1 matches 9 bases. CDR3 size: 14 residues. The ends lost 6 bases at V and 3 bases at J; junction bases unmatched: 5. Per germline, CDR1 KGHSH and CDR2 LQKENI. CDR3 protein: CASSLRTGDTEAFF. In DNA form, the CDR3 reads TGTGCCAGCTCCCTCAGGACAGGGGACACTGAAGCTTTCTTT.

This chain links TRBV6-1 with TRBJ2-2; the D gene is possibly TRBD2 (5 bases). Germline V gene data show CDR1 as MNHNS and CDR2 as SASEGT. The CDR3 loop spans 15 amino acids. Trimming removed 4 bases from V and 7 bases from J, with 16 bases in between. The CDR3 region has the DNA TGTGCCAGCAGTGTGAGAGGGAGTTTCTACGGGGAGCTGTTTTTT. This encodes CASSVRGSFYGELFF.

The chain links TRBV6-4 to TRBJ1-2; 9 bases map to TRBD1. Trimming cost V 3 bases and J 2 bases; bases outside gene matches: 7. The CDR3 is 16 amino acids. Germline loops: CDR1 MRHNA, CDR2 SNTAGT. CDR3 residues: CASSETGTGTNYGYTF. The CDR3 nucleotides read TGTGCCAGCAGTGAAACCGGGACAGGGACAAACTATGGCTACACCTTC.

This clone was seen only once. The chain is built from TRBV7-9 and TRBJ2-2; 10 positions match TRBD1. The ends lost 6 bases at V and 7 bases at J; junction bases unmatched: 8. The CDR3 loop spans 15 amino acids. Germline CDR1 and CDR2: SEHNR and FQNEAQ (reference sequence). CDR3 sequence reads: CASRAGTGVIGELFF. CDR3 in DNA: TGTGCCAGCAGGGCCGGGACAGGGGTGATCGGGGAGCTGTTTTTT.

CDR3 sequence: CASSTTVNGANVLTF. CDR3 sequence (DNA): TGTGCCAGTAGTACGACGGTGAATGGGGCCAACGTCCTGACTTTC. The genes are TRBV19 and TRBJ2-6; no reliable D call. Germline V gene data show CDR1 as LNHDA and CDR2 as SQIVND (reference sequence). The V and J ends lost 4 bases and 3 bases respectively, with 10 bases between them. The CDR3 extends over 15 amino acids.

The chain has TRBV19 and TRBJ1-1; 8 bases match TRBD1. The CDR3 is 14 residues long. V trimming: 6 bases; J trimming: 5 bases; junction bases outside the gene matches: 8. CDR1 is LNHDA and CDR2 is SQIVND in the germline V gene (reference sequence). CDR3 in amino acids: CASSPAGGRTEAFF. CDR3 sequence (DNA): TGTGCCAGTAGCCCTGCAGGGGGCAGGACTGAAGCTTTCTTT.

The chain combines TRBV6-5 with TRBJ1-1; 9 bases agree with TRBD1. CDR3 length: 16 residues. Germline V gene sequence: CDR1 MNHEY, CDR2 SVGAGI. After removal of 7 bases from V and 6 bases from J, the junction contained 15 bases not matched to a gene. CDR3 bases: TGTGCCAGCACTTATATCGGGACAGGGATTATGTCTGAAGCTTTCTTT. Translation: CASTYIGTGIMSEAFF.

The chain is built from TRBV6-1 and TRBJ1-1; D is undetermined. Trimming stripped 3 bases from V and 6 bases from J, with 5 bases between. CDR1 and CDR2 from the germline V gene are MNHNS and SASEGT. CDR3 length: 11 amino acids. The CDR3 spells CASSDKAEAFF. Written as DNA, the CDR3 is TGTGCCAGCAGTGATAAGGCTGAAGCTTTCTTT.

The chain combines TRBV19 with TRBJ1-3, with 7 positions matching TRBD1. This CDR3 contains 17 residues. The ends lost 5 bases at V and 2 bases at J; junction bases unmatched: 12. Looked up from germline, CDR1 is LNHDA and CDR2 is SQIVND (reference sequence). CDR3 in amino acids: CASSPKTGWSTGNTIYF. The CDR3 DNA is TGTGCCAGTAGTCCGAAGACAGGGTGGTCGACTGGAAACACCATATATTTT. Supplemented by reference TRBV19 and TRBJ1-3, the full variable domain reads DGGITQSPKYLFRKEGQNVTLSCEQNLNHDAMYWYRQDPGQGLRLIYYSQIVNDFQKGDIAEGYSVSREKKESFPLTVTSAQKNPTAFYLCASSPKTGWSTGNTIYFGEGSWLTVV.

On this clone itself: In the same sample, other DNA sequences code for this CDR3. The CDR3 coding sequence is TGTGCCAGCAGACAGGGGAACATTCAGTACTTC. Its protein is CASRQGNIQYF. J is TRBJ2-4 and V is TRBV2, with 7 bases aligning to TRBD1. The CDR3 spans 11 residues. V lost 6 bases and J lost 7; bases outside the gene matches: 0. CDR1 is SNHLY, CDR2 FYNNEI, per germline.

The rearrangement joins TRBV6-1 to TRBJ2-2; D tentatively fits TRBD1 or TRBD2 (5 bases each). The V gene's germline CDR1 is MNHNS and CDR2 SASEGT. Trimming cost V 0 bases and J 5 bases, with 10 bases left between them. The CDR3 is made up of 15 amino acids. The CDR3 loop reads CASSEAGEWTGELFF. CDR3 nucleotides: TGTGCCAGCAGTGAAGCGGGGGAGTGGACCGGGGAGCTGTTTTTT.

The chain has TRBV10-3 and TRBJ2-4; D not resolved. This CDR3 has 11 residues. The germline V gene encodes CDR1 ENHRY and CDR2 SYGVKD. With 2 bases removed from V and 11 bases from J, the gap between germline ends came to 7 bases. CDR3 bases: TGTGCCATCAGTGAGGGCCCGCTTCAGTACTTC. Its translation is CAISEGPLQYF.

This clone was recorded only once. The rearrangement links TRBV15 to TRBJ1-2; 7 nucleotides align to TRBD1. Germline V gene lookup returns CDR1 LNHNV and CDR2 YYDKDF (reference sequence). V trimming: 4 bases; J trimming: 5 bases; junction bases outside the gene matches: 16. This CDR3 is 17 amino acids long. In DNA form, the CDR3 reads TGTGCCACCAGCAAGAATGAGGGGGCGAGAGTGGGGTATGGCTACACCTTC. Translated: CATSKNEGARVGYGYTF.

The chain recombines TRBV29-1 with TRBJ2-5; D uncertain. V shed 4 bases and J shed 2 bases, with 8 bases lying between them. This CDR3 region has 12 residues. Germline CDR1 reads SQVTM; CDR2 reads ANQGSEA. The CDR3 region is CSVGNGQETQYF. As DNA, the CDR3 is TGCAGCGTTGGGAACGGACAAGAGACCCAGTACTTC.

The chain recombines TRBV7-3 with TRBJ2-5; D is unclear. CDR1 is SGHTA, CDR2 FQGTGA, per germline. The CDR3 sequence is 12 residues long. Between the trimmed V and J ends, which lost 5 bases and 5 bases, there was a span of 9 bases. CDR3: CASSRSGETQYF. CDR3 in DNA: TGTGCCAGCAGCCGCAGTGGGGAGACCCAGTACTTC.

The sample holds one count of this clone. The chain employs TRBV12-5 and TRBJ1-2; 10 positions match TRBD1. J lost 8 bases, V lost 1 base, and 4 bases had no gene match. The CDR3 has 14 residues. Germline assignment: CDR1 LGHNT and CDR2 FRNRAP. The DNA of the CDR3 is TGTGCTAGTGGTTTGGGGGACAGGGGAGGAGGCTACACCTTC. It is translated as CASGLGDRGGGYTF.

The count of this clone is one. The CDR3, as DNA: TGTGCCAGCGGATGGGGGAACACAGATACGCAGTATTTT. This gives the protein CASGWGNTDTQYF. This rearrangement joins TRBV2 to TRBJ2-3, with D possibly being TRBD1 or TRBD2 (5 bases each). Germline assignment: CDR1 SNHLY and CDR2 FYNNEI. V was shortened by 8 bases and J by 2 bases, with 11 bases between the two germline ends. This CDR3 has 13 amino acids.

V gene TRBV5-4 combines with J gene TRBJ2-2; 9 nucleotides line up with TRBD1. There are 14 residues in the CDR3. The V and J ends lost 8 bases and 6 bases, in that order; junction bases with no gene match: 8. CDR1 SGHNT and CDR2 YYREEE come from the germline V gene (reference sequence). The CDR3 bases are TGTGCCAGTGACAGGGGGGGAGGCGCCGGGGAGCTGTTTTTT. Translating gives CASDRGGGAGELFF. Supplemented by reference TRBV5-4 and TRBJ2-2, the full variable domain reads ETGVTQSPTHLIKTRGQQVTLRCSSQSGHNTVSWYQQALGQGPQFIFQYYREEENGRGNFPPRFSGLQFPNYSSELNVNALELDDSALYLCASDRGGGAGELFFGEGSRLTVL.

CDR3 region: CAISAGAGGTEAFF. As DNA, the CDR3 is TGTGCCATCAGTGCTGGTGCAGGGGGCACTGAAGCTTTCTTT. The J gene is TRBJ1-1, the V gene TRBV10-3, with 7 bases identical to TRBD1. V lost 4 bases, J lost 4 bases, and 6 bases stayed unmatched. CDR1 is ENHRY, CDR2 SYGVKD, per germline. The CDR3 extends over 14 amino acids.

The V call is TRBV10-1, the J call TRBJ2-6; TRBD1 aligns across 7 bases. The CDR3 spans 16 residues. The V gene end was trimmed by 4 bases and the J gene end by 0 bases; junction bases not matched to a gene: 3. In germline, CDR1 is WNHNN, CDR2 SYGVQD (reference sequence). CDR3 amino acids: CASSGGTVSGANVLTF. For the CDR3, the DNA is TGCGCCAGCAGTGGTGGGACAGTCTCTGGGGCCAACGTCCTGACTTTC.

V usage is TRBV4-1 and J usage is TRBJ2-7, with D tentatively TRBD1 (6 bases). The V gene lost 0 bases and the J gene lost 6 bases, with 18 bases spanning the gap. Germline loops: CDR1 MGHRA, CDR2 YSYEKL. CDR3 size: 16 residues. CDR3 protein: CASSQDHGTRGGEQYF. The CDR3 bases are TGCGCCAGCAGCCAAGATCATGGCACCAGGGGTGGCGAGCAGTACTTC.

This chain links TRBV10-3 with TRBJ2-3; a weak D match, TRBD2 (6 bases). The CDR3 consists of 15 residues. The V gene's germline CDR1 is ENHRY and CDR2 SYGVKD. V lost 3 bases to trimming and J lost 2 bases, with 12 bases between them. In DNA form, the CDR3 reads TGTGCCATCAGTGAAGGGGACTTTACCACAGATACGCAGTATTTT. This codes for CAISEGDFTTDTQYF.